These T cell receptor beta chains were read from a single sample in a study of blood T cell repertoires in COVID-19. Assay used: immunoSEQ multiplex PCR; TCRdb lists only in-frame clones, some missing. The table lists 350,000 or so clones, approximately 90% of them singletons. What was sequenced was peripheral blood. The receptor set was obtained from a woman in her fifties or sixties with COVID-19, enrolled during active disease. CDR3s include the opening cysteine and the closing phenylalanine or tryptophan. D genes are given only for firm matches. Not all rows give a size; the values are once, few, many and, for expanded clones, a class.

d_gene: NA
abundance: NA
j_gene: TRBJ1-1
v_gene: TRBV29-1
CDR3aa: CSGANTEAFF
CDR3nt: TGCAGCGGGGCGAACACTGAAGCTTTCTTT

d_gene: NA
abundance: NA
j_gene: TRBJ1-5
v_gene: TRBV2
CDR3aa: CASSEQGTQPQHF
CDR3nt: TGTGCCAGCAGTGAGCAGGGTACCCAGCCCCAGCATTTT

d_gene: NA
abundance: NA
j_gene: TRBJ1-4
v_gene: TRBV3-1/TRBV3-2
CDR3aa: CASSQGTGPTEKLFF
CDR3nt: TGTGCCAGCAGCCAAGGAACAGGCCCAACTGAAAAACTGTTTTTT

d_gene: NA
abundance: NA
j_gene: TRBJ2-7
v_gene: TRBV3-1/TRBV3-2
CDR3aa: CASSQEAGSPYEQYF
CDR3nt: TGTGCCAGCAGCCAAGAAGCGGGTAGCCCCTACGAGCAGTACTTC

d_gene: NA
abundance: NA
j_gene: TRBJ2-7
v_gene: TRBV29-1
CDR3aa: CSVGRGFSYEQYF
CDR3nt: TGCAGCGTTGGCAGGGGATTCTCCTACGAGCAGTACTTC

d_gene: TRBD2
abundance: NA
j_gene: TRBJ2-5
v_gene: TRBV3-1/TRBV3-2
CDR3aa: CASSGTSGGRGETQYF
CDR3nt: TGTGCCAGCAGCGGGACTAGCGGGGGCCGGGGAGAGACCCAGTACTTC

d_gene: NA
abundance: NA
j_gene: TRBJ1-2
v_gene: TRBV5-1
CDR3aa: CASRARDKDYGYTF
CDR3nt: TGCGCCAGCAGGGCTCGGGACAAAGACTATGGCTACACCTTC

d_gene: TRBD1
abundance: NA
j_gene: TRBJ1-2
v_gene: TRBV5-1
CDR3aa: CASSSDRAVNGYTF
CDR3nt: TGCGCCAGCAGCTCGGACAGGGCTGTAAATGGCTACACCTTC

d_gene: NA
abundance: NA
j_gene: TRBJ1-1
v_gene: TRBV6-5
CDR3aa: CASSTDRSVNTEAFF
CDR3nt: TGTGCCAGCAGCACCGACAGGTCGGTGAACACTGAAGCTTTCTTT

d_gene: NA
abundance: NA
j_gene: TRBJ2-1
v_gene: TRBV27
CDR3aa: CASSLGAGRQFF
CDR3nt: TGTGCCAGCAGTTTAGGGGCTGGTAGGCAGTTCTTC

d_gene: NA
abundance: NA
j_gene: TRBJ1-4
v_gene: TRBV6-5
CDR3aa: CASSLGSGGQKLFF
CDR3nt: TGTGCCAGCAGTTTAGGGTCCGGGGGGCAAAAACTGTTTTTT

d_gene: TRBD2
abundance: NA
j_gene: TRBJ2-3
v_gene: TRBV19
CDR3aa: CASSPRLAGGPDTQYF
CDR3nt: TGTGCCAGTAGTCCCCGACTAGCGGGGGGCCCAGATACGCAGTATTTT

d_gene: TRBD2
abundance: NA
j_gene: TRBJ2-4
v_gene: TRBV9
CDR3aa: CASSSGGATDIQYF
CDR3nt: TGTGCCAGCAGTAGCGGGGGGGCGACGGACATTCAGTACTTC

d_gene: NA
abundance: NA
j_gene: TRBJ1-1
v_gene: TRBV18
CDR3aa: CASSPNSGIRGGAFF
CDR3nt: TGTGCCAGCTCACCGAACTCCGGGATCCGGGGAGGAGCTTTCTTT

d_gene: TRBD1
abundance: NA
j_gene: TRBJ1-5
v_gene: TRBV10-3
CDR3aa: CAISDRGQGAQPQHF
CDR3nt: TGTGCCATCAGTGATCGAGGGCAGGGGGCCCAGCCCCAGCATTTT

d_gene: TRBD1
abundance: NA
j_gene: TRBJ1-2
v_gene: TRBV14
CDR3aa: CASSPQGRQGYTF
CDR3nt: TGTGCCAGCAGCCCACAGGGGAGGCAGGGCTACACCTTC

d_gene: NA
abundance: NA
j_gene: TRBJ2-7
v_gene: TRBV6-2/TRBV6-3
CDR3aa: CASSYWGLTYEQYF
CDR3nt: TGTGCCAGCAGTTACTGGGGACTTACCTACGAGCAGTACTTC

d_gene: TRBD1
abundance: NA
j_gene: TRBJ2-2
v_gene: TRBV19
CDR3aa: CASRVRDRNTGELFF
CDR3nt: TGTGCCAGTAGGGTCCGGGACAGGAACACCGGGGAGCTGTTTTTT

d_gene: NA
abundance: NA
j_gene: TRBJ1-2
v_gene: TRBV6-5
CDR3aa: CASRQQVYGYTF
CDR3nt: TGTGCCAGCCGACAGCAAGTCTATGGCTACACCTTC

d_gene: TRBD1
abundance: NA
j_gene: TRBJ1-2
v_gene: TRBV25-1
CDR3aa: CASTPATGDGGYTF
CDR3nt: TGTGCCAGCACCCCCGCAACAGGGGATGGCGGCTACACCTTC

d_gene: NA
abundance: NA
j_gene: TRBJ1-1
v_gene: TRBV5-6
CDR3aa: CASSLSGTLLNTEAFF
CDR3nt: TGTGCCAGCAGCTTGTCAGGGACACTCCTGAACACTGAAGCTTTCTTT

d_gene: NA
abundance: once
j_gene: TRBJ2-3
v_gene: TRBV2
CDR3aa: CASNGVFTDTQYF
CDR3nt: TGTGCCAGTAACGGGGTTTTCACAGATACGCAGTATTTT

d_gene: TRBD1
abundance: NA
j_gene: TRBJ2-3
v_gene: TRBV4-2
CDR3aa: CASSQTGDTDTQYF
CDR3nt: TGTGCCAGCAGCCAAACAGGGGACACAGATACGCAGTATTTT

d_gene: TRBD1
abundance: few
j_gene: TRBJ1-1
v_gene: TRBV4-1
CDR3aa: CASSQGLGQGAGEAFF
CDR3nt: TGCGCCAGCAGCCAAGGGCTGGGCCAGGGGGCGGGTGAAGCTTTCTTT

d_gene: TRBD2
abundance: few
j_gene: TRBJ2-3
v_gene: TRBV27
CDR3aa: CASSQGLVGTDTQYF
CDR3nt: TGTGCCAGCAGTCAAGGACTAGTGGGGACAGATACGCAGTATTTT

d_gene: NA
abundance: NA
j_gene: TRBJ2-2
v_gene: TRBV19
CDR3aa: CATSEGLSSAKTGELFF
CDR3nt: TGTGCCACCTCAGAGGGGCTCTCTAGCGCCAAAACCGGGGAGCTGTTTTTT

d_gene: NA
abundance: NA
j_gene: TRBJ1-3
v_gene: TRBV19
CDR3aa: CASSLRGIRTIYF
CDR3nt: TGTGCCAGTAGTTTGCGGGGCATCAGGACCATATATTTT

d_gene: TRBD1
abundance: NA
j_gene: TRBJ1-2
v_gene: TRBV7-3
CDR3aa: CASSRGQGDGYTF
CDR3nt: TGTGCCAGCAGCCGCGGACAGGGGGATGGCTACACCTTC

d_gene: TRBD1
abundance: NA
j_gene: TRBJ1-6
v_gene: TRBV6-1
CDR3aa: CASSDDRGRTYNSPLHF
CDR3nt: TGTGCCAGCAGTGACGACAGGGGTCGGACCTATAATTCACCCCTCCACTTT

d_gene: TRBD2
abundance: NA
j_gene: TRBJ2-3
v_gene: TRBV19
CDR3aa: CASSIQRGGLVPQYF
CDR3nt: TGTGCCAGTAGTATCCAGCGGGGGGGCCTGGTCCCGCAGTATTTT

d_gene: NA
abundance: NA
j_gene: TRBJ1-2
v_gene: TRBV9
CDR3aa: CASSVDPGAGGYTF
CDR3nt: TGTGCCAGCAGCGTAGATCCAGGGGCAGGTGGCTACACCTTC

d_gene: NA
abundance: NA
j_gene: TRBJ2-3
v_gene: TRBV7-3
CDR3aa: CASSLRRGGATDTQYF
CDR3nt: TGTGCCAGCAGCCTCCGGAGGGGGGGGGCAACAGATACGCAGTATTTT

d_gene: TRBD1
abundance: NA
j_gene: TRBJ2-3
v_gene: TRBV5-1
CDR3aa: CASSPRDRTSTDTQYF
CDR3nt: TGCGCCAGCAGCCCTCGGGACAGAACTAGCACAGATACGCAGTATTTT

d_gene: NA
abundance: NA
j_gene: TRBJ1-2
v_gene: TRBV6-5
CDR3aa: CASSPAGGANYGYTF
CDR3nt: TGTGCCAGCAGCCCCGCGGGGGGAGCTAACTATGGCTACACCTTC

d_gene: NA
abundance: NA
j_gene: TRBJ1-1
v_gene: TRBV6-1
CDR3aa: CASSDDSPTEAFF
CDR3nt: TGTGCCAGCAGTGACGACTCCCCCACTGAAGCTTTCTTT

d_gene: TRBD2
abundance: NA
j_gene: TRBJ2-1
v_gene: TRBV5-1
CDR3aa: CASSAGGGAYNEQFF
CDR3nt: TGCGCCAGCAGCGCTGGCGGGGGGGCCTACAATGAGCAGTTCTTC

d_gene: NA
abundance: NA
j_gene: TRBJ1-2
v_gene: TRBV5-8
CDR3aa: CASSLPGGLNYGYTF
CDR3nt: TGTGCCAGCAGCTTGCCAGGAGGCCTGAACTATGGCTACACCTTC

d_gene: TRBD2
abundance: few
j_gene: TRBJ2-5
v_gene: TRBV6-5
CDR3aa: CASSYPSGGLQETQYF
CDR3nt: TGTGCCAGCAGTTACCCTAGCGGGGGGCTTCAAGAGACCCAGTACTTC

d_gene: NA
abundance: NA
j_gene: TRBJ2-7
v_gene: TRBV29-1
CDR3aa: CSGILQGYEQYF
CDR3nt: TGCAGCGGGATACTTCAGGGCTACGAGCAGTACTTC

d_gene: NA
abundance: NA
j_gene: TRBJ2-1
v_gene: TRBV13
CDR3aa: CASSVPPGEQFF
CDR3nt: TGTGCCAGCAGCGTGCCTCCGGGGGAGCAGTTCTTC

d_gene: TRBD1
abundance: once
j_gene: TRBJ2-5
v_gene: TRBV14
CDR3aa: CASSHPGQGAGETQYF
CDR3nt: TGTGCCAGCAGCCATCCCGGACAGGGGGCGGGAGAGACCCAGTACTTC

d_gene: NA
abundance: NA
j_gene: TRBJ1-3
v_gene: TRBV12-5
CDR3aa: CASGLSGDGNTIYF
CDR3nt: TGTGCTAGTGGTTTGTCAGGGGACGGAAACACCATATATTTT

d_gene: NA
abundance: NA
j_gene: TRBJ1-1
v_gene: TRBV9
CDR3aa: CASSVVGQNTEAFF
CDR3nt: TGTGCCAGCAGCGTAGTAGGACAGAACACTGAAGCTTTCTTT

d_gene: NA
abundance: NA
j_gene: TRBJ1-1
v_gene: TRBV5-5
CDR3aa: CASSLRQEAFF
CDR3nt: TGTGCCAGCAGCTTGCGACAGGAAGCTTTCTTT

d_gene: NA
abundance: NA
j_gene: TRBJ1-6
v_gene: TRBV7-3
CDR3aa: CASSLNTGLNSPLHF
CDR3nt: TGTGCCAGCAGCTTAAACACAGGGTTGAATTCACCCCTCCACTTT

d_gene: NA
abundance: NA
j_gene: TRBJ2-2
v_gene: TRBV4-1
CDR3aa: CASSQELVGELFF
CDR3nt: TGCGCCAGCAGCCAAGAGTTAGTGGGGGAGCTGTTTTTT

d_gene: TRBD1
abundance: NA
j_gene: TRBJ2-6
v_gene: TRBV28
CDR3aa: CASSPWTGGAGANVLTF
CDR3nt: TGTGCCAGCAGTCCCTGGACAGGGGGCGCTGGGGCCAACGTCCTGACTTTC